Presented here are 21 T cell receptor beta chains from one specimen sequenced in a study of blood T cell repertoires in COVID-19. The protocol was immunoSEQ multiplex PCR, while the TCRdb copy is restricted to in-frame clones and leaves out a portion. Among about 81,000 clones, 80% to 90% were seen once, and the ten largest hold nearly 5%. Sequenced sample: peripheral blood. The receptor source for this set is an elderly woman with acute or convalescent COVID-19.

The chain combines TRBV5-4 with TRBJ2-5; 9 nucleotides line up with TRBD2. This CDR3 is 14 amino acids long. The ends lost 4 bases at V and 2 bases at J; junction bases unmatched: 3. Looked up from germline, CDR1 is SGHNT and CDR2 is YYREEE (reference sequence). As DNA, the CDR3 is TGTGCCAGCAGCCGGGCGGGGGGGCAAGAGACCCAGTACTTC. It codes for CASSRAGGQETQYF.

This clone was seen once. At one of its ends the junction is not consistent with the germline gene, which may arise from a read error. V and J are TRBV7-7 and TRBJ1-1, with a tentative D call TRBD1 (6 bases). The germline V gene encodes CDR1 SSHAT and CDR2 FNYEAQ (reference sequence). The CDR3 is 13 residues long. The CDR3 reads CASSRDRSTEAFF. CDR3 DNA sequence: TGTGCTAGCAGCCGCGACAGGTCCACTGAAGCTTTCTTT.

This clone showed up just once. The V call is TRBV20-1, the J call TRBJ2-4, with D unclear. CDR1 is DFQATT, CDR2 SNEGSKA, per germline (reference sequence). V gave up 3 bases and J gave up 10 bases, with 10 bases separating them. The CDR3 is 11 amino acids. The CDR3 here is CSASHERIQYF. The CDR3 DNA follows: TGCAGTGCTAGTCATGAGAGGATTCAGTACTTC.

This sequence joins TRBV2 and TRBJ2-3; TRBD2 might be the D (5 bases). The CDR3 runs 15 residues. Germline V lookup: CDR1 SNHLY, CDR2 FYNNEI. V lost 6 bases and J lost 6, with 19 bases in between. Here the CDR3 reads CASRLSSPTGDTQYF. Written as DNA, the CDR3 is TGTGCCAGCAGGTTATCTAGCCCCACCGGGGATACGCAGTATTTT.

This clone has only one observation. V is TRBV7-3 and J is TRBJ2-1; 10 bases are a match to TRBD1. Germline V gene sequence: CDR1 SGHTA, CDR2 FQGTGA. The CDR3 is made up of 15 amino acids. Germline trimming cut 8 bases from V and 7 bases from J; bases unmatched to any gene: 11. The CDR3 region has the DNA TGTGCCAGCGGATCGGGACAGGGGAGTCAAAATGAGCAGTTCTTC. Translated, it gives CASGSGQGSQNEQFF. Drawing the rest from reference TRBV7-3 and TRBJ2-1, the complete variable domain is GAGVSQTPSNKVTEKGKYVELRCDPISGHTALYWYRQSLGQGPEFLIYFQGTGAADDSGLPNDRFFAVRPEGSVSTLKIQRTERGDSAVYLCASGSGQGSQNEQFFGPGTRLTVL.

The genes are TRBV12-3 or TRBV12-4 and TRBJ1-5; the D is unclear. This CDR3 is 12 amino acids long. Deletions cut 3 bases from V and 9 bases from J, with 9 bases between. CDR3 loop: CASSFEAAPQHF. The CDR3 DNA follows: TGTGCCAGCAGTTTTGAGGCCGCGCCCCAGCATTTT.

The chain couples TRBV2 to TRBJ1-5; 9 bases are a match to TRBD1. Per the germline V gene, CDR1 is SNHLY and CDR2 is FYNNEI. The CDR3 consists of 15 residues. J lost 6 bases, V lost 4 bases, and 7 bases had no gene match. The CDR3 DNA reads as TGTGCCAGCAGTGGGGGAGGGACAGGGCGTCAGCCCCAGCATTTT. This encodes CASSGGGTGRQPQHF.

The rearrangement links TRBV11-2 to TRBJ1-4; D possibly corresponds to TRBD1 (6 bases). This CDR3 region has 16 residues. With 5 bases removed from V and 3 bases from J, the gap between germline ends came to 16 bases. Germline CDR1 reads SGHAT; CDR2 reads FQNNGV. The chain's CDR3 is CASSHAGAGANEKLFF. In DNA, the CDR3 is TGTGCCAGCAGCCATGCAGGGGCGGGTGCTAATGAAAAACTGTTTTTT.

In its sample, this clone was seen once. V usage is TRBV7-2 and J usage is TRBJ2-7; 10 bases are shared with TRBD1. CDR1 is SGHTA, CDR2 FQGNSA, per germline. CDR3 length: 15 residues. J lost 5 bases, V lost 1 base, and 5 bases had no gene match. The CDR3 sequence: CASSLEGQGVDEQYF. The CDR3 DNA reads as TGTGCCAGCAGCTTAGAAGGACAGGGGGTTGACGAGCAGTACTTC.

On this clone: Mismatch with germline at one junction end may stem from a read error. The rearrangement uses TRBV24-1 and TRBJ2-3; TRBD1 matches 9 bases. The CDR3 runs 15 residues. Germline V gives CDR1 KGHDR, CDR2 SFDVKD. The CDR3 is CATSARDRDADMQYF. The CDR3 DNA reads TGTGCCACCAGTGCCCGGGACAGGGACGCAGATATGCAGTATTTT.

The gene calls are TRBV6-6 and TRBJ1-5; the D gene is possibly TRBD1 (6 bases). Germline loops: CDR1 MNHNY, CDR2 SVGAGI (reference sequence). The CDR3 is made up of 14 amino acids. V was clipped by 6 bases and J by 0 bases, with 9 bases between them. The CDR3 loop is CASRRQVSNQPQHF. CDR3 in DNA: TGTGCCAGCAGACGACAGGTTAGCAATCAGCCCCAGCATTTT.

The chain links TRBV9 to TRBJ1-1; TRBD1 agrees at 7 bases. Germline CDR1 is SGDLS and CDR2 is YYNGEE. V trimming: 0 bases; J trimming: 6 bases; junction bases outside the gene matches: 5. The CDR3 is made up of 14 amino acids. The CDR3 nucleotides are TGTGCCAGCAGCGTAGGAGACAGGGCGGCTGAAGCTTTCTTT. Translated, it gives CASSVGDRAAEAFF.

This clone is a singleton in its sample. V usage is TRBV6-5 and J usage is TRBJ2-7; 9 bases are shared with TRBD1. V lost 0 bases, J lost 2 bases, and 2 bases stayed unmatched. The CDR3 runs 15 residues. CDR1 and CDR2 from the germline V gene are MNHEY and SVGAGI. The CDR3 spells CASSYSRQGAYEQYF. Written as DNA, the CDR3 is TGTGCCAGCAGTTACTCGAGACAGGGGGCCTACGAGCAGTACTTC.

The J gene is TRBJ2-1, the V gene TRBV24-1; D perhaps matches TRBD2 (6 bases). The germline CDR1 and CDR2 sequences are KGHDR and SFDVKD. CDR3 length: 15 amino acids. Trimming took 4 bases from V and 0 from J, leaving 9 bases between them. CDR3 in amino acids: CATSDAGPSYNEQFF. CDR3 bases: TGTGCCACCAGTGACGCGGGGCCCTCCTACAATGAGCAGTTCTTC.

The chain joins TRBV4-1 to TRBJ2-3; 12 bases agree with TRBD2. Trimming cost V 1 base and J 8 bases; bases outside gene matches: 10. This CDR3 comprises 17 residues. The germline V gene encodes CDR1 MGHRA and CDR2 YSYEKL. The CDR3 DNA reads TGCGCCAGCAGCCAAGGGGCTAGCGGGGGGGTATCGGTTACGCAGTATTTT. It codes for CASSQGASGGVSVTQYF.

In DNA, the CDR3 is TGTGCCAGCAGTCCGCTTTCAGGCTATGGCTACACCTTC. Its protein product is CASSPLSGYGYTF. The chain recombines TRBV12-3 or TRBV12-4 with TRBJ1-2; D uncertain. This CDR3 comprises 13 residues. Trimming pared 5 bases from V and 4 bases from J, leaving 11 bases between.

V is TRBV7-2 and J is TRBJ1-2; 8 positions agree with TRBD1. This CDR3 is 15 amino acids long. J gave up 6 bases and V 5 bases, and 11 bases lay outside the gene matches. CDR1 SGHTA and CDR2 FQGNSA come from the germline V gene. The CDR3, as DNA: TGTGCCAGCAGCCCCGATCCCGGGACAGGCAATGGCTACACCTTC. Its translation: CASSPDPGTGNGYTF.

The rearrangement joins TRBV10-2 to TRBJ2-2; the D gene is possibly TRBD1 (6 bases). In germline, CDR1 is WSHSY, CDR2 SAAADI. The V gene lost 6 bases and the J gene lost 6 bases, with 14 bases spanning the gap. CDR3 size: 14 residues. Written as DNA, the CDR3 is TGCGCCAGCAGGGGCAGGGGCGCCTCCGGGGAGCTGTTTTTT. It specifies CASRGRGASGELFF.

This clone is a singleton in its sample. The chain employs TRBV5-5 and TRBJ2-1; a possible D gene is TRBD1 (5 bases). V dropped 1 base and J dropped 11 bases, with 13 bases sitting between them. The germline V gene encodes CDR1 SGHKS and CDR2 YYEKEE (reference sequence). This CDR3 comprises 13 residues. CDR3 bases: TGTGCCAGCAGCTTGTTTTCGGACACAAAGCAGTTCTTC. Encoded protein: CASSLFSDTKQFF.

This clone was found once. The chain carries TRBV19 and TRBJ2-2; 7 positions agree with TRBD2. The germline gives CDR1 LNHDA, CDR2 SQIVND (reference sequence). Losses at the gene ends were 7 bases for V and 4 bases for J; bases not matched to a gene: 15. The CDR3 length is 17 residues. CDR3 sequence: CASNTLGLAAITGELFF. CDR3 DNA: TGTGCCAGTAACACCCTGGGGCTAGCGGCCATCACCGGGGAGCTGTTTTTT. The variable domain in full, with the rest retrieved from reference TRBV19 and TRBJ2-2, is DGGITQSPKYLFRKEGQNVTLSCEQNLNHDAMYWYRQDPGQGLRLIYYSQIVNDFQKGDIAEGYSVSREKKESFPLTVTSAQKNPTAFYLCASNTLGLAAITGELFFGEGSRLTVL.

This CDR3 is CASSPSERSGYTF. The CDR3 DNA reads TGTGCCAGCTCACCATCCGAGAGAAGTGGCTACACCTTC. The rearrangement uses TRBV18 and TRBJ1-2; D uncertain. This CDR3 is 13 amino acids long. Looked up from germline, CDR1 is KGHSH and CDR2 is LQKENI. V lost 2 bases and J 7 bases, leaving 11 bases between the germline ends.